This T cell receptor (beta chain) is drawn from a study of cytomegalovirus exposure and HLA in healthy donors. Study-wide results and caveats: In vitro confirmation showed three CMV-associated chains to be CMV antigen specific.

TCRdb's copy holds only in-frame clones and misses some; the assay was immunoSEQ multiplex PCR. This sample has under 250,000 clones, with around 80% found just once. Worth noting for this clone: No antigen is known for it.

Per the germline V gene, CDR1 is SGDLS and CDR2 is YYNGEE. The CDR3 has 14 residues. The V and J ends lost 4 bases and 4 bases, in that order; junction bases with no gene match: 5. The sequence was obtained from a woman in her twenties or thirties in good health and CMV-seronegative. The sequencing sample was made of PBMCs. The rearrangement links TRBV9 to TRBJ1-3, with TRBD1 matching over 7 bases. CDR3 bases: TGTGCCAGCAGCCCTCCGGGACAGGGAAACACCATATATTTT. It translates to CASSPPGQGNTIYF.